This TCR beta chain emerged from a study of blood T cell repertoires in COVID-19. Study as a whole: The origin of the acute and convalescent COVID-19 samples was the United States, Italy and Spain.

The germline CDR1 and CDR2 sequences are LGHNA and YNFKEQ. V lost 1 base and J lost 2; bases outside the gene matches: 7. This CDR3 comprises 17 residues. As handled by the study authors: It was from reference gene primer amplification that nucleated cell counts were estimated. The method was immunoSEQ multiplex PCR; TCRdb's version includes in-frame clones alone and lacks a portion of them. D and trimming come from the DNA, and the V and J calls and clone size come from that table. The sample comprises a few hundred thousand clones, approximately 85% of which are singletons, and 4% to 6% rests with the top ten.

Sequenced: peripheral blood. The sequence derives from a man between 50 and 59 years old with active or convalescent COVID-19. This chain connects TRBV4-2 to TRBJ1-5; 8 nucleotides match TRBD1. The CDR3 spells CASSQGEGTGGNQPQHF. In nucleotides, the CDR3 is TGTGCCAGCAGCCAAGGGGAAGGGACAGGCGGCAATCAGCCCCAGCATTTT.